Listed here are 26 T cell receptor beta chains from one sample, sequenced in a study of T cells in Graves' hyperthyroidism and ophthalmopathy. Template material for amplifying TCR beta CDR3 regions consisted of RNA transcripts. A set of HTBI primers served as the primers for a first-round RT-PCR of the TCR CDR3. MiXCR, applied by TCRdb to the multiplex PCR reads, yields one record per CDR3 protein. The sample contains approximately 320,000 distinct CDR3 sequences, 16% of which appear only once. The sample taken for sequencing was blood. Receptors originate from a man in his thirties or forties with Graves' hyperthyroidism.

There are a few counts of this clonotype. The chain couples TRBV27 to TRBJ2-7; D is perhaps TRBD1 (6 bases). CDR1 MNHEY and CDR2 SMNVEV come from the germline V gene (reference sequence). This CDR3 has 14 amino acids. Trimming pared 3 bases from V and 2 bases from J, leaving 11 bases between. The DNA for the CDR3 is TGTGCCAGCAGTTTGAGGGGACAAGCCTACGAGCAGTACTTC. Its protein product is CASSLRGQAYEQYF.

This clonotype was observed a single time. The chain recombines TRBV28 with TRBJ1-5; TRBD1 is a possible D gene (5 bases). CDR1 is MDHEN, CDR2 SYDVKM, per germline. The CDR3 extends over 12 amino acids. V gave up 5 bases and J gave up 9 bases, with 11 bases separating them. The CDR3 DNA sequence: TGTGCCAGCAGTCCCCCGGGGGGGCCCCAGCATTTT. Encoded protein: CASSPPGGPQHF. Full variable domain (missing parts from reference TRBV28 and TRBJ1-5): DVKVTQSSRYLVKRTGEKVFLECVQDMDHENMFWYRQDPGLGLRLIYFSYDVKMKEKGDIPEGYSVSREKKERFSLILESASTNQTSMYLCASSPPGGPQHFGDGTRLSIL.

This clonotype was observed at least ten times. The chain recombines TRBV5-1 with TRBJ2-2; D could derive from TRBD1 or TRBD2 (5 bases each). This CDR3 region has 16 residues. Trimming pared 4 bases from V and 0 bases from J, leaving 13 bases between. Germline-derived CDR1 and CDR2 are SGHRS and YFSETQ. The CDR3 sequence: CASSPSGGSNTGELFF. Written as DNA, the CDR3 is TGCGCCAGCAGCCCTAGTGGGGGATCGAACACCGGGGAGCTGTTTTTT.

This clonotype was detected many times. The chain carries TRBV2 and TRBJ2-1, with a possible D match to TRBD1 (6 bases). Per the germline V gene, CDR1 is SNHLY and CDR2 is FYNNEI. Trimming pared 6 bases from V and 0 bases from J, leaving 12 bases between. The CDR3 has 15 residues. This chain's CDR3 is CASRGTGSSYNEQFF. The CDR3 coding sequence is TGTGCCAGCAGGGGAACAGGGAGCTCCTACAATGAGCAGTTCTTC.

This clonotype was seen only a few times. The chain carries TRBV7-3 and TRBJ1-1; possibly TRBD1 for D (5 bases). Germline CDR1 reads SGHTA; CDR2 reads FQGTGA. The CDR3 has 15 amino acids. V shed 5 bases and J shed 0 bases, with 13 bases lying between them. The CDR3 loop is CASSALGGVNTEAFF. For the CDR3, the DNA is TGTGCCAGCAGCGCCCTTGGGGGGGTGAACACTGAAGCTTTCTTT.

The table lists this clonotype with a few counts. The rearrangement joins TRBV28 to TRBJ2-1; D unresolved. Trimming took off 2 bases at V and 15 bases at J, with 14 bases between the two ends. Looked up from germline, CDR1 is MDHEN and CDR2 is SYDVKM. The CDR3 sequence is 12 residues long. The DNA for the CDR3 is TGTGCCAGCAGTTTACTGGAAAAAGGGCGGTTCTTC. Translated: CASSLLEKGRFF.

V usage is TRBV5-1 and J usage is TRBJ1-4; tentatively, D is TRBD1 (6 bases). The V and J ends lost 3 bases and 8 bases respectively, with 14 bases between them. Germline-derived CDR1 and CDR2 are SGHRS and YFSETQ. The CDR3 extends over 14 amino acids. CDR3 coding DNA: TGCGCCAGCAGCTGGACAGTTCCTGACGAAAAACTGTTTTTT. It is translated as CASSWTVPDEKLFF. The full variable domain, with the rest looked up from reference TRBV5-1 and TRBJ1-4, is KAGVTQTPRYLIKTRGQQVTLSCSPISGHRSVSWYQQTPGQGLQFLFEYFSETQRNKGNFPGRFSGRQFSNSRSEMNVSTLELGDSALYLCASSWTVPDEKLFFGSGTQLSVL.

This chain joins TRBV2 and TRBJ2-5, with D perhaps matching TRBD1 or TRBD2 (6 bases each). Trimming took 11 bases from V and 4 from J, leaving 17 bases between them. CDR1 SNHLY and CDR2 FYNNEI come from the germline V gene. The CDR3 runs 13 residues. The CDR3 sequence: CALWGLATETQYF. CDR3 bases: TGTGCCTTGTGGGGGCTAGCGACAGAGACCCAGTACTTC.

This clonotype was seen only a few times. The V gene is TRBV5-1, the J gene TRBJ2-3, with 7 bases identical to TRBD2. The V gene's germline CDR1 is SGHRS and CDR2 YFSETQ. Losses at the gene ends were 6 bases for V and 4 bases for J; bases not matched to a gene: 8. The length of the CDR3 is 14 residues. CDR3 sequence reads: CASTTEAGADTQYF. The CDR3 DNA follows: TGCGCCAGCACGACCGAGGCGGGGGCAGATACGCAGTATTTT.

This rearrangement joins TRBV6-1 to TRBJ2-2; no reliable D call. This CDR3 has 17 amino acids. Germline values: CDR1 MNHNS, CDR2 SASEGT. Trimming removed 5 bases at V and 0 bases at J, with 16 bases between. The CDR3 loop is CASSRFYMLANTGELFF. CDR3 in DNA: TGTGCCAGCAGTCGCTTTTACATGTTAGCGAACACCGGGGAGCTGTTTTTT.

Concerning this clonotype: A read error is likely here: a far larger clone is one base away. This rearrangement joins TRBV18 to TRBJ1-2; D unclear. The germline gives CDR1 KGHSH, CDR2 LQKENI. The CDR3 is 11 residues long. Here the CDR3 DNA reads TGTGCCCGCTCACCAGGTCGGGGCTACACCTTC. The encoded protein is CARSPGRGYTF.

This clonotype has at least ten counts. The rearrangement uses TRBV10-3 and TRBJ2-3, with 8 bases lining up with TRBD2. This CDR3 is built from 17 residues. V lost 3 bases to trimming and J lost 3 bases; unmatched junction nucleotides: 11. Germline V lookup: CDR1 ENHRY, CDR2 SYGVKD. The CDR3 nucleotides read TGTGCCATCAGTGAAGTATCAAGCGGGAGCACGACAGATACGCAGTATTTT. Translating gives CAISEVSSGSTTDTQYF.

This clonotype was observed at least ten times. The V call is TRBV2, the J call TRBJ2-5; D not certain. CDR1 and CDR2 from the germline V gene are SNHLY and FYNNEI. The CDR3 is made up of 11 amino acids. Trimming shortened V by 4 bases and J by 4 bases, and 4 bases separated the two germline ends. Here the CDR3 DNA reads TGTGCCAGCAGTGTGGTAGAGACCCAGTACTTC. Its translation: CASSVVETQYF.

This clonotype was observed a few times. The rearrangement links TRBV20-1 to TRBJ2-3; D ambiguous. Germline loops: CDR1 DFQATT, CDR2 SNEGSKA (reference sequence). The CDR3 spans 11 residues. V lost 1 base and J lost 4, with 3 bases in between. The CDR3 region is CSARVPDTQYF. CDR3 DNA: TGCAGTGCTAGAGTGCCAGATACGCAGTATTTT.

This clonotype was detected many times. CDR3 DNA sequence: TGCAGTGCCCTATCTAGGACTGGGAACAATGAGCAGTTCTTC. Translation: CSALSRTGNNEQFF. The chain is built from TRBV20-1 and TRBJ2-1; tentative D call: TRBD2 (5 bases). The CDR3 extends over 14 amino acids. Germline V gene lookup returns CDR1 DFQATT and CDR2 SNEGSKA (reference sequence). The germline V and J ends were trimmed by 6 bases and 5 bases, with 17 bases remaining between them.

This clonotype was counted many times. CDR3 region: CASRMRDGRDNEQFF. As DNA, the CDR3 is TGTGCCAGCAGGATGCGAGACGGGAGGGACAATGAGCAGTTCTTC. The V gene is TRBV12-3 or TRBV12-4, the J gene TRBJ2-1, with 8 bases lining up with TRBD2. Trimming at V came to 6 bases and at J to 5 bases, leaving 9 bases not matched to a gene. CDR3 length: 15 amino acids.

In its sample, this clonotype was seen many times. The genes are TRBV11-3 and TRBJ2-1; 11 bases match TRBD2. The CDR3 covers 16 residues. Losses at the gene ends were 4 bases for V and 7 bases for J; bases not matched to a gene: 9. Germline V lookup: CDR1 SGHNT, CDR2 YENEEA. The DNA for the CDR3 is TGTGCCAGCAGCTCTTTACTAGCGGGAGAAGGGAATGAGCAGTTCTTC. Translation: CASSSLLAGEGNEQFF.

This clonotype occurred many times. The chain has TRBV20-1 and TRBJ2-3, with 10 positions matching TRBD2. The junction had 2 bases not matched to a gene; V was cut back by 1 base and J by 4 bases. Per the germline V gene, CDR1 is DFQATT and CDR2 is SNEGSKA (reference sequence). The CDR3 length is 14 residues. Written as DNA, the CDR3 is TGCAGTGCTAGAGCCGGGACTAGCGCAGATACGCAGTATTTT. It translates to CSARAGTSADTQYF.

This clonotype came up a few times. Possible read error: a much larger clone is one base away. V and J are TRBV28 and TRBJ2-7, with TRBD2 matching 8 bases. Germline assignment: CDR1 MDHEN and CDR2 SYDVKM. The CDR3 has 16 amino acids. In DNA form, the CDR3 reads TGTGCCAGCAAGCCTCCCGGTACTAGCGGATCCTGCGAGCAGTACTTC. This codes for CASKPPGTSGSCEQYF.

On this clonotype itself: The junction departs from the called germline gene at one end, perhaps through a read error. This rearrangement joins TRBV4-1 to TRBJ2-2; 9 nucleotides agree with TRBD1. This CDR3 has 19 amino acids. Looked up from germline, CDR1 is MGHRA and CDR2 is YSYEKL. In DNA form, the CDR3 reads TGCGCCAGCAGCCAAGAGACCAGACCGGGACAGGGCCTCACCGGGGAGCTGTCTTTT. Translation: CASSQETRPGQGLTGELSF.

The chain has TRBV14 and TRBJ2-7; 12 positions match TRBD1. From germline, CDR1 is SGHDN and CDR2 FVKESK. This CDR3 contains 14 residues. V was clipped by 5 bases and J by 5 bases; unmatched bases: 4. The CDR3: CASSEGQGANEQYF. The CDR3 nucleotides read TGTGCCAGCAGCGAGGGACAGGGGGCGAACGAGCAGTACTTC.

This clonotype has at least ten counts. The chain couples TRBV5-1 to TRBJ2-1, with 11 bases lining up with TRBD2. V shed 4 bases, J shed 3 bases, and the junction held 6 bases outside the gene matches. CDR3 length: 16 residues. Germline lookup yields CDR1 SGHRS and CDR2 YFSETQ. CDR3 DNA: TGCGCCAGCAGCACCGGACTAGCGGGTTTCTACAATGAGCAGTTCTTC. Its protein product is CASSTGLAGFYNEQFF. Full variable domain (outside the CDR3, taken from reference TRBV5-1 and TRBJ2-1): KAGVTQTPRYLIKTRGQQVTLSCSPISGHRSVSWYQQTPGQGLQFLFEYFSETQRNKGNFPGRFSGRQFSNSRSEMNVSTLELGDSALYLCASSTGLAGFYNEQFFGPGTRLTVL.

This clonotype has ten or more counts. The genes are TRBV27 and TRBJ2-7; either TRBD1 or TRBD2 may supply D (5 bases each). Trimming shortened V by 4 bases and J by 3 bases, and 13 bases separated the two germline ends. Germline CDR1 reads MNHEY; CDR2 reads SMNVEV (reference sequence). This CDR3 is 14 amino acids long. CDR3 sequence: CASSSPRDLYEQYF. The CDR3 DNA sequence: TGTGCCAGCAGTTCCCCCCGGGACCTCTACGAGCAGTACTTC.

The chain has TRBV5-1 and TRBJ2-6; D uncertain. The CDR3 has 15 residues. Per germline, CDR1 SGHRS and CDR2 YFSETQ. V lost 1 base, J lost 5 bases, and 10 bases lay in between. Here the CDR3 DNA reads TGCGCCAGCAGCTTGTTCGGTGATAGGGCCAACGTCCTGACTTTC. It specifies CASSLFGDRANVLTF.

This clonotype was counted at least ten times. The CDR3 here is CASGPGQSLSEQFF. The CDR3 DNA sequence: TGTGCCAGCGGGCCGGGACAGAGCCTCAGTGAGCAGTTCTTC. This chain joins TRBV28 and TRBJ2-1; 7 bases fit TRBD1. J gave up 9 bases and V 8 bases, and 13 bases lay outside the gene matches. The CDR3 sequence is 14 residues long. CDR1 and CDR2 from the germline V gene are MDHEN and SYDVKM.

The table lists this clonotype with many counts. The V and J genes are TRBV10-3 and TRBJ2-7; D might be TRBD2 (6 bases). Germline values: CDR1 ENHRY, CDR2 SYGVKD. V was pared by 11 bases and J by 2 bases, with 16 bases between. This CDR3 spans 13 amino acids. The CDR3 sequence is CAGGTGGTYEQYF. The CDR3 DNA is TGTGCCGGGGGGACCGGAGGAACCTACGAGCAGTACTTC.